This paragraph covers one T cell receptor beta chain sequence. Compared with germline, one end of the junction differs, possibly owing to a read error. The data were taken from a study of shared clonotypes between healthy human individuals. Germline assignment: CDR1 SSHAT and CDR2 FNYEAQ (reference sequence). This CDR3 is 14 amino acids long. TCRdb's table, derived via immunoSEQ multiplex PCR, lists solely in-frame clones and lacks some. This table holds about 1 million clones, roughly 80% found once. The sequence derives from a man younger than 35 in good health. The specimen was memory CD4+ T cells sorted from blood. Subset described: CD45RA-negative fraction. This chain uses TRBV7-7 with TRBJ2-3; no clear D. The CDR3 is CASSPQYPTDTQYF. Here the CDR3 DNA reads TGTGCTAGCAGCCCCCAATATCCCACAGATACGCAGTATTTT.